This T cell receptor (beta chain) is drawn from a study of shared clonotypes between healthy human individuals (dated by TCRdb to about 2020). Study-wide context: Three men and two women, aged 18 to 49 years, made up the cohort. For each donor, three plates each were used for CD4 naive and CD4 memory, two plates were used for CD8 naive, and one plate was used for CD8 memory. The study deeply sequenced blood TCR repertoires of about 5 healthy adults to estimate repertoire size and the extent of clonotype sharing between individuals. To increase sequencing depth and limit assay-specific biases, different laboratories used diverse techniques to prepare libraries and sequence TCR repertoires. Each donor's leukapheresis produced roughly between about 0.9 and 9.5 billion PBMCs. What the research found in general, with its limitations: Because the study included only a small number of donors, the genetic and exposure-history diversity represented was limited. Rarefaction of sorted-subset datasets indicated incomplete sequencing despite the large sequencing depth. Naive subsets generally had larger estimated clonotype richness than memory subsets. Across several donors, approximately 4.9% of naive CD4, roughly 3.3% of naive CD8, under 2.5% of memory CD4, and about 0.44% of memory CD8 clonotypes were shared. Higher generation probabilities were observed for clonotypes shared by all four sorted-subset donors than for non-shared clonotypes. Pairwise subsampling indicated that sequencing depth was expected to affect the degree of clonotype sharing among donors. Sampling was restricted to blood, and TCR repertoires in tissue are likely to differ from TCR repertoires in blood.

From its cysteine to its phenylalanine, the CDR3 spans 15 amino acids. The CDR3 DNA has 45 bases and is translated from base 1. CDR1 and CDR2, per the germline V gene, are MNHEY and SVGAGI. For this chain, trimming is 6 bases at the V end and 4 bases at the J end, and the number of junction bases without a gene match is 9. TCR CDR3 regions were amplified from genomic DNA by multiplex PCR using the deep immunoSEQ assay. Genomic DNA extracted from each cell subset was distributed evenly over all wells of several immunoSEQ 96-well plates, and each plate served as one replicate. For sorted subsets, each replicate PCR was loaded with 200 ng genomic DNA, equivalent to 32,000 or so T cell genomes. The purified libraries were quantified using a Qubit 3.0 fluorometer, sized with a Bioanalyzer 2100, and then quantified again using the KAPA Library Quantification kit. Every immunoSEQ 96-well plate was sequenced on a separate single-read 150-cycle Illumina NextSeq 550 flow cell. In the source study's methods: The immunoSEQ output contained only junctional sequences without quality scores, so filtering could not match that applied to full-length reads. Sequences were annotated with PyIR, a Python wrapper for IgBLAST v1.9, and V/J genes and CDR3 were assigned using IMGT germline references. Reads were filtered out if the reads had weak V/J assignments (E-value above 1e-6), no CDR3, stop codons, out-of-frame junctions, or ambiguous translated residues. A V3J clonotype was defined by an identical inferred V gene, J gene, and CDR3 amino acid sequence. To compute the percentage overlap between repertoires, the number of shared unique clonotypes was divided by the size of the smaller repertoire. Richness of each repertoire was evaluated using RTK rarefaction, the Chao1 estimator, and Recon v2.1 estimates of unobserved clonotypes. OLGA was used to compute generation probabilities for all TCRbeta clonotypes that the gDNA method yielded from several donors. TCRdb holds this immuneACCESS table with in-frame rearrangements only. Some clones are missing; in checked studies, unresolved V genes explain under half, and the rest has no known cause. That table is the source of V, J and clone size, and D and trimming were worked out from the DNA. The sample table records just under 95,000 clones; almost 70% of these occur just once. The ten largest clonotypes hold approximately 55% of the sample.

The donors were healthy, HIV-negative adults with no recently reported acute infections or vaccinations. Every donor was a Caucasian adult living in Nashville, Tennessee, USA. CD8 memory samples combined magnetically selected CD45RO+ cells with CCR7-negative CD45RA+ effector memory (TemRA) cells. Blood was collected by leukapheresis, and PBMCs were isolated by Ficoll-Histopaque density gradient centrifugation and then cryopreserved in liquid nitrogen vapor phase. Analytical flow cytometry was used to check the purity and quantity of every magnetically sorted T cell population. Genomic DNA was isolated from each sorted fraction and quantified by UV absorbance on a Nanodrop 2000c. Of note for this clone: This clone's antigen is unknown. No quality values exist for individual bases; no much larger clone is one base distant.

The specimen was memory CD8+ T cells sorted from blood. The cell subset or site label, as the study defines it: CD45RO+ cells pooled with CCR7-negative TemRA cells. Here the chain combines TRBV6-5 and TRBJ2-3; 8 bases in the junction line up with TRBD2. The TCR comes from a man aged 30 to 45 in good health. The nucleotides read TGTGCCAGCAGCTCAGCGGGAGTTTTTGCAGATACGCAGTATTTT. Translated, this is CASSSAGVFADTQYF.